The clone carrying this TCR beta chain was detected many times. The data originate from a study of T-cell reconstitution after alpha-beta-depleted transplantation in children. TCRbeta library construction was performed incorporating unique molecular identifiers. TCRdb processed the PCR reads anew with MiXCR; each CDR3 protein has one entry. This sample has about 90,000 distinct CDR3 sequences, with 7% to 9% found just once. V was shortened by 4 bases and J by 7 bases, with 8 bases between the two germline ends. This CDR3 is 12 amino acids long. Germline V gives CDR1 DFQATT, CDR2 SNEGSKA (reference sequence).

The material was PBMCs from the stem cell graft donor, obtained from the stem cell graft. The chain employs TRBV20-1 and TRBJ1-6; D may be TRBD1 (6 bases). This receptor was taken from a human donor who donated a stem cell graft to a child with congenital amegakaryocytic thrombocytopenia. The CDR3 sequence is CSANRANSPLHF. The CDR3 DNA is TGCAGTGCTAACAGGGCAAATTCACCCCTCCACTTT.